The following is a TCR beta chain sequence with its context. This sample is part of a study of blood T cell repertoires in COVID-19. Per the authors' pipeline: By means of reference gene primer amplification, nucleated cell counts were estimated. Clones were read by immunoSEQ multiplex PCR, and TCRdb kept only the in-frame ones, dropping some. That table furnishes V, J and clone size, whereas the DNA furnished D and trimming. Here the sample spans fewer than 250,000 clones, around 82% being singletons. Participant-reported clinical history was the basis for cohort assignment. This CDR3 comprises 14 residues. Deletions cut 4 bases from V and 0 bases from J, with 10 bases between. Germline V CDR1 and CDR2: LGHNA, YSLEER.

The rearrangement joins TRBV4-3 to TRBJ2-7, with D tentatively TRBD1 (6 bases). The material sequenced was PBMCs or T cells enriched from blood (not recorded which). This receptor was taken from a woman between 40 and 55 years old who had been exposed to COVID-19. The CDR3 region is CASSRGQSSYEQYF. The CDR3 DNA is TGCGCCAGCAGCCGCGGACAGAGCTCCTACGAGCAGTACTTC.